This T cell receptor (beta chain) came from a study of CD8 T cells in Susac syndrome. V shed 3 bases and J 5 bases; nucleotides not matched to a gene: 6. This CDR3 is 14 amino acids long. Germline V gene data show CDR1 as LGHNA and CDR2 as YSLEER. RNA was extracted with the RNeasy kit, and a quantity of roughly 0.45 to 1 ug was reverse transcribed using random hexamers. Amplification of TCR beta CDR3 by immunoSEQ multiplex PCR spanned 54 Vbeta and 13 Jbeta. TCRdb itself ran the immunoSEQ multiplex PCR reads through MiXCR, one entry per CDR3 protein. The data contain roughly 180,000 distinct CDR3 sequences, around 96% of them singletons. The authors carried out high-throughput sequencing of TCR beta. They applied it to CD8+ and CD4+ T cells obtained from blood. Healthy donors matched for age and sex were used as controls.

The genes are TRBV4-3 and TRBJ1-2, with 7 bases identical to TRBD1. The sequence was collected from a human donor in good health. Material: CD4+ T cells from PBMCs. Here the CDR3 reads CASSHTGVKYGYTF. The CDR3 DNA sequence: TGCGCCAGCAGCCACACAGGGGTGAAGTATGGCTACACCTTC.